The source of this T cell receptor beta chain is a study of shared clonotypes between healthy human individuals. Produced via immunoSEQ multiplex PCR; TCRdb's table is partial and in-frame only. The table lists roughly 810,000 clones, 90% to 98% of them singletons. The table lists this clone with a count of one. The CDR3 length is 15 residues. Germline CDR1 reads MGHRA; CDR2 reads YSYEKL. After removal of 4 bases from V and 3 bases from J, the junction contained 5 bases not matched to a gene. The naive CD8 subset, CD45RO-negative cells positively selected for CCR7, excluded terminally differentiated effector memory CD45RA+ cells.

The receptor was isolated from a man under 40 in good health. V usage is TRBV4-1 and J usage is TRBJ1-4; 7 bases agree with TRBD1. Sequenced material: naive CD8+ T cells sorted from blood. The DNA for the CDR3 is TGCGCCAGCAGCCCGACGCAGGGGGCTAATGAAAAACTGTTTTTT. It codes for CASSPTQGANEKLFF.